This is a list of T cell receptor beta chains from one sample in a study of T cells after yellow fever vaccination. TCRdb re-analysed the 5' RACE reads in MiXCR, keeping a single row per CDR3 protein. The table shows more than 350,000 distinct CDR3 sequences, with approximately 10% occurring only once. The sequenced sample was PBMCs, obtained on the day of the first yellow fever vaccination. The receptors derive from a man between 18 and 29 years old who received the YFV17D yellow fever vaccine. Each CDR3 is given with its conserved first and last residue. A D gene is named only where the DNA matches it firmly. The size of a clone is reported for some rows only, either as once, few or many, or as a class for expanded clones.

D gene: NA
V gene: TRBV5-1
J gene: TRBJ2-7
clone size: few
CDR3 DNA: TGCGCCAGCAGCCGGACAGAGAGCTCCTACGAGCAGTACTTC
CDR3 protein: CASSRTESSYEQYF

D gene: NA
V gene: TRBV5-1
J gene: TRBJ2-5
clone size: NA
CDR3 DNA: TGCGCCAGCAGCTTCAGAAGTCAAGAGACCCAGTACTTC
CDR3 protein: CASSFRSQETQYF

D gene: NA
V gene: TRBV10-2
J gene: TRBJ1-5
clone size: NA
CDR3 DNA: TGCGCCAGCAGTGAGTCTAGGCAGCCCCAGCATTTT
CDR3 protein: CASSESRQPQHF

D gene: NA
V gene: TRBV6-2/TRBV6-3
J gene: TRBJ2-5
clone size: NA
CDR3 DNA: TGTGCCACGTCGCTGACAGTTGAAGAGACCCAGTACTTC
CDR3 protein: CATSLTVEETQYF

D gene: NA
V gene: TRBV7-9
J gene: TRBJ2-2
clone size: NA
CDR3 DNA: TGTGCCAGCAGCTCCGGGACCGGATACACCGGGGAGCTGTTTTTT
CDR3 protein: CASSSGTGYTGELFF

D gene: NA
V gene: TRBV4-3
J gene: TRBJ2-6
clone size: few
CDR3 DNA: TGCGCCAGCAGCCAAGATAGGACCGTCGGAAGCTCTGGGGCCAACGTCCTGACTTTC
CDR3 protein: CASSQDRTVGSSGANVLTF

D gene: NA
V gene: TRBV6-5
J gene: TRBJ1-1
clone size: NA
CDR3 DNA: TGTGCCAGCAGTTCCCCCTCAGGGGATGAAGCTTTCTTT
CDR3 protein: CASSSPSGDEAFF

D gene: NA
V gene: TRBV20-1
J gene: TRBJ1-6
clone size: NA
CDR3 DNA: TGCAGTGCCAGACCGGGACCGATCAATTCACCCCTCCACTTT
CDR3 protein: CSARPGPINSPLHF

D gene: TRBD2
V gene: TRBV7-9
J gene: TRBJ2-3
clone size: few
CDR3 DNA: TGTGCCAGCAGCGCTCCTCGGGGGGTGGTGGATACGCAGTATTTT
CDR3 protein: CASSAPRGVVDTQYF

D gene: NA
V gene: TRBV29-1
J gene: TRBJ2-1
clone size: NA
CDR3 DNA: TGCAGCGCCCTGTCGGGCCTCCGCGATGAGCAGTTCTTC
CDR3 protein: CSALSGLRDEQFF

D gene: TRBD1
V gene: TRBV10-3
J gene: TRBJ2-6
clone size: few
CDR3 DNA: TGTGCCATCAGCGGGGACAGCACCCGCTCTGGGGCCAACGTCCTGACTTTC
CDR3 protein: CAISGDSTRSGANVLTF

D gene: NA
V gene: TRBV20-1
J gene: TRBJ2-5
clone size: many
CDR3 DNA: TGCAGTGCTAGACAGTACCAAGAGACCCAGTACTTC
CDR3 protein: CSARQYQETQYF

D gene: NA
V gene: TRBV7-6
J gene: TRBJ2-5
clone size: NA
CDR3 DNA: TGTGCCAGCAGCTTAGAAGTAGTCCTGGAGACCCAGTACTTC
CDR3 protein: CASSLEVVLETQYF

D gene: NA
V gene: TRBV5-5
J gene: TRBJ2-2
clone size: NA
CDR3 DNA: TGTGCCAGCAGCGGATACGGGGGGCCCAGCGGGGAGCTGTTTTTT
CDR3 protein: CASSGYGGPSGELFF

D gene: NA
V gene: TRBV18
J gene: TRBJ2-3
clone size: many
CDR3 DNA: TGTGCCAGCTCACCACCGAGGGGAGGCCCAGATACGCAGTATTTT
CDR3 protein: CASSPPRGGPDTQYF

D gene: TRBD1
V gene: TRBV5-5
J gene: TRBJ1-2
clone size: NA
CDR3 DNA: TGTGCCAGCAGCAAAACAGGGGGTGGCTACACCTTC
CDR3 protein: CASSKTGGGYTF

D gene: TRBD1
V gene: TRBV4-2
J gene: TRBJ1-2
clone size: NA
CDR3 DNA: TGTGCCAGCAGCCAAGATCCCGGACAGGCGGGCTACACCTTC
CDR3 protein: CASSQDPGQAGYTF

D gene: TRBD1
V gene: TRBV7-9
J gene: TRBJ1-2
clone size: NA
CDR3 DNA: TGTGCCACCACCCCGAGGGACAGTAGCGGAGGCTACACCTTC
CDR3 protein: CATTPRDSSGGYTF

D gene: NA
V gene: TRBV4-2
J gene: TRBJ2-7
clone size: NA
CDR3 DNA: TGTGCCAGCAGCCAAGATCCTGGGACGGATGAGCAGTACTTC
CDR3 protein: CASSQDPGTDEQYF

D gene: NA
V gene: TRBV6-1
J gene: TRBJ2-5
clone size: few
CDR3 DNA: TGTGCCAGCCGCAGGGGAACTATCCAAGAGACCCAGTACTTC
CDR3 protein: CASRRGTIQETQYF

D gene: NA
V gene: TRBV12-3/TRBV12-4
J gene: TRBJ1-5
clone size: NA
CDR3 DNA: TGTGCCAGCAGTAAGGACTGGAGCAATCAGCCCCAGCATTTT
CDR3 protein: CASSKDWSNQPQHF

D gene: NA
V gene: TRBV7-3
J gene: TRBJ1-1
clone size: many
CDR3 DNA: TGTGCCAGCAGCGCTCAGGGGAACACTGAAGCTTTCTTT
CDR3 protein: CASSAQGNTEAFF

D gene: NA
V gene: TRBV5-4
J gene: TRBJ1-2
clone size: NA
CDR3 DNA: TGTGCCAGCAGCTTGAACGGGGGCTACACCTTC
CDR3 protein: CASSLNGGYTF

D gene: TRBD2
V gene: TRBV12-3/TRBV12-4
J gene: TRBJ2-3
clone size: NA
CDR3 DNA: TGTGCCAGCAGTTTAGGGGGGACTAGCGGGAGCACAGATACGCAGTATTTT
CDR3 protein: CASSLGGTSGSTDTQYF

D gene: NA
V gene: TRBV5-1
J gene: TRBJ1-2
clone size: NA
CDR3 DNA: TGCGCCAGCAATACCAAGACAGGTCCCTATGGCTACACCTTC
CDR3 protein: CASNTKTGPYGYTF

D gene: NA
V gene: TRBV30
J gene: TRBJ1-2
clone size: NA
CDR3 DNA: TGTGCCTGGAGCCCCCTAAACTATGGCTACACCTTC
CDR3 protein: CAWSPLNYGYTF

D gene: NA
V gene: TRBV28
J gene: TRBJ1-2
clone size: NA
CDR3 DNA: TGTGCCAGCACCCCAGGGACGGACAACTATGGCTACACCTTC
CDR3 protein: CASTPGTDNYGYTF

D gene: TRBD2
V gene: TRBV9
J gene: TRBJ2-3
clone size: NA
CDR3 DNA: TGTGCCAGCAGCGTTAGCGGGGGTGAAGATACGCAGTATTTT
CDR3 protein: CASSVSGGEDTQYF

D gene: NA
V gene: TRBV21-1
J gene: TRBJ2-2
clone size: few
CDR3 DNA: TGTGCCAGCAGCCCCTCGGCGCAGGGGAACACCGGGGAGCTGTTTTTT
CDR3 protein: CASSPSAQGNTGELFF

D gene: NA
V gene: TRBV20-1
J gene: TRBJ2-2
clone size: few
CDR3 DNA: TGCAGTAAGAGAACAGCCGTCAAAAAAGAGAACACCGGGGAGCTGTTTTTT
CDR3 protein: CSKRTAVKKENTGELFF

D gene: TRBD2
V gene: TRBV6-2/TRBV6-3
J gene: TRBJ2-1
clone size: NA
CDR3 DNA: TGTGCCAGCTTACTAGCGGGATACAATGAGCAGTTCTTC
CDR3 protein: CASLLAGYNEQFF

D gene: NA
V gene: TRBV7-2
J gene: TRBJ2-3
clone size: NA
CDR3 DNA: TGTGCCACCCAAGGGGCCTTATTGGGTACGCAGTATTTT
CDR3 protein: CATQGALLGTQYF

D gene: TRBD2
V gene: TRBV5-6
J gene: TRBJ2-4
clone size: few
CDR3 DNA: TGTGCCAGCAGACCAACTAGCGGGGGCATTCAGGACTTC
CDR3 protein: CASRPTSGGIQDF

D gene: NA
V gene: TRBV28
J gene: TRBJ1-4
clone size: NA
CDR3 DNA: TGTGCCAGCAGTTCGGGTGATCGGAATGAAAAACTGTTTTTT
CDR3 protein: CASSSGDRNEKLFF

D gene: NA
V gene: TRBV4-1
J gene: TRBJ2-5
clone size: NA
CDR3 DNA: TGCGCCAGCAGCCAAGATCAGCTTTCGGAGACCCAGTACTTC
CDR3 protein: CASSQDQLSETQYF

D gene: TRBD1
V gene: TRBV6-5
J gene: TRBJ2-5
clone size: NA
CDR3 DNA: TGTGCCAGCAGTTACACGTTGACAGGGGGGAGAGGGACCCAGTACTTC
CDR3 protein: CASSYTLTGGRGTQYF

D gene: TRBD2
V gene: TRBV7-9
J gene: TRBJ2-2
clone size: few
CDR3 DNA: TGTGCCACCAGCTCCTCTAGCGGGGCCGCCACCGGGGAGCTGTTTTTT
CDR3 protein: CATSSSSGAATGELFF

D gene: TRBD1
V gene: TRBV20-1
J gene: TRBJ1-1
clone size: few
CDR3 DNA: TGCAGTGCTAGAGAGACAGGGGACACTGAAGCTTTCTTT
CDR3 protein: CSARETGDTEAFF

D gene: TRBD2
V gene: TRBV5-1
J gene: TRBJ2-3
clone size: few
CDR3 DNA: TGCGCCAGCAGCGTCGGGACTAGCGAGTATTTT
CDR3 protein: CASSVGTSEYF

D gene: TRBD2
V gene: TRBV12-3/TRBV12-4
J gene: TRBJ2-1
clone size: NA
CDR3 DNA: TGTGCCAGCAGTTTCGGTAGCGGGGGGGCCAATGAGCAGTTCTTC
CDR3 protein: CASSFGSGGANEQFF

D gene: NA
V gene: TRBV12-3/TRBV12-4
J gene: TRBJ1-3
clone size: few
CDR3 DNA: TGTGCCAGCAGTTTTGGGGTTGGAGGAAACACCATATATTTT
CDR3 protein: CASSFGVGGNTIYF

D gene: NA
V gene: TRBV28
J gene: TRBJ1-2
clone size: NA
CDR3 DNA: TGTGTCAGCAGTTTATATAACAGCTATGGCTACACCTTC
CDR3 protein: CVSSLYNSYGYTF

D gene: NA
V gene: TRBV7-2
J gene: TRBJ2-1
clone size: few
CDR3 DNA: TGTGCCAGCATCTCTAGCGTAAGCTCCTACAATGAGCAGTTCTTC
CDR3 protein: CASISSVSSYNEQFF

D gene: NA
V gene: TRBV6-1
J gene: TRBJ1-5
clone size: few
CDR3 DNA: TGTGCCAGCAGCCCCGGGACAACGAATCAGCCCCAGCATTTT
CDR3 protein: CASSPGTTNQPQHF

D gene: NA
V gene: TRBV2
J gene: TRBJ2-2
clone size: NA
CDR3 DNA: TGTGCCAGCAATTACTTATCGGGGACCGGGGAGCTGTTTTTT
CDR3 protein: CASNYLSGTGELFF

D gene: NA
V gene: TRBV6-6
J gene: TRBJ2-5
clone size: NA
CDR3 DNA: TGTGCCAGCAACGGGGGACAAGAGACCCAGTACTTC
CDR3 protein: CASNGGQETQYF

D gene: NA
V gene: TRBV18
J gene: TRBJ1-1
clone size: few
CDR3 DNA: TGTGCCAGCTCACGCCCGGCGCTCACTGAAGCTTTCTTT
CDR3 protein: CASSRPALTEAFF

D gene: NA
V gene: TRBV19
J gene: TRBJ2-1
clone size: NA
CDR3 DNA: TGTGCCAGTAGTAAGGCGGGGTACAATGAGCAGTTCTTC
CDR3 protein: CASSKAGYNEQFF

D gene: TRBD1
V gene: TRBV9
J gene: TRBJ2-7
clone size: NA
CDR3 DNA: TGTGCCAGCAGCGTAGGGACAGGGTCGTTCTACGAGCAGTACTTC
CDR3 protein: CASSVGTGSFYEQYF

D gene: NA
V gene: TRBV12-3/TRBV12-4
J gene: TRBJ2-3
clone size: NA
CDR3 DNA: TGTGCCAGCAGTTTAGGGAACGGGCTCACAGATACGCAGTATTTT
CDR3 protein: CASSLGNGLTDTQYF

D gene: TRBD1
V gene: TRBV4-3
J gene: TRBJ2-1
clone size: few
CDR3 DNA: TGCGCCAGCAGCCAAGATCCACCTTCGACAGGGCCTCACGAGCAGTTCTTC
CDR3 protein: CASSQDPPSTGPHEQFF

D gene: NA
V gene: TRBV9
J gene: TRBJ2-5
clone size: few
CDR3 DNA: TGTGCCAGCAGCGCGGGGGCAGAGACCCAGTACTTC
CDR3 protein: CASSAGAETQYF

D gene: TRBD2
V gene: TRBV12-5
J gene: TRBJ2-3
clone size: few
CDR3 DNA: TGTGCTAGTGGTTTGGGCGGGGGGGCCCCCGAAGATACGCAGTATTTT
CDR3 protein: CASGLGGGAPEDTQYF

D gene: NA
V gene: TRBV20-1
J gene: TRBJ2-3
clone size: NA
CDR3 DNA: TGCAGTGCCGAGTCGGTTCCAGATACGCAGTATTTT
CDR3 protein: CSAESVPDTQYF

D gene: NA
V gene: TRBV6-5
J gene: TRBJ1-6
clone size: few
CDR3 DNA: TGTGCCAGCAGTTTAGGGCTGAGTAATTCACCCCTCCACTTT
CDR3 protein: CASSLGLSNSPLHF

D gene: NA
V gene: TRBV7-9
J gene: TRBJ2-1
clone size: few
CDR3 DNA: TGTGCCATGAACCGAGGGGCCTACAATGAGCAGTTCTTC
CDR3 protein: CAMNRGAYNEQFF

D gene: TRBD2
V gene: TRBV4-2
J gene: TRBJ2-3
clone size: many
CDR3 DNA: TGTGCCAGCAGCCAGACAGCGGGGATCCGCATGGATACGCAGTATTTT
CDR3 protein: CASSQTAGIRMDTQYF

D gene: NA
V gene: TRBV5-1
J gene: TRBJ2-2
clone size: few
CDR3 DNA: TGCGCCAGCGCAGGGCTTTTAAACACCGGGGAGCTGTTTTTT
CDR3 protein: CASAGLLNTGELFF